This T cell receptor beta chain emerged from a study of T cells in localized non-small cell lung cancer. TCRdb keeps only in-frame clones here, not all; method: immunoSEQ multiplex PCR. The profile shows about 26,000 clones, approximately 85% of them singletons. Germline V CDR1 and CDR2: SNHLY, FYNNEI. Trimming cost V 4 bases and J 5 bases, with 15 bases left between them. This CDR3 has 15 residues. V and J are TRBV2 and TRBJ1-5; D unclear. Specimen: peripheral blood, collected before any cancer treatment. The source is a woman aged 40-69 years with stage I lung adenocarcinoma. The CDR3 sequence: CASSGRLPMDQPQHF. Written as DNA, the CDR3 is TGTGCCAGCAGTGGTCGACTCCCGATGGATCAGCCCCAGCATTTT.